A selection of T cell receptor beta chains follows, all from one sample in a study of PD-1 blockade in classical Hodgkin lymphoma. Clones were read by immunoSEQ multiplex PCR, and TCRdb kept only the in-frame ones, dropping some. Among 2,000 to 2,500 clones, about 70% were seen once, and the ten largest hold over 11%. Sequenced: CD8+ T cells from blood. Receptors were obtained from a human donor with classical Hodgkin lymphoma. Each CDR3 is given with its conserved first and last residue. D genes are given only for firm matches. Clone size is not always given. Where it is, it says once, few, many or a class for expanded clones.

size	V	D	J	CDR3	DNA
.	TRBV5-1	.	TRBJ2-3	CASSSGDPSTDTQYF	TGCGCCAGCAGCTCCGGGGACCCTAGCACAGATACGCAGTATTTT
large	TRBV7-2	TRBD2	TRBJ2-7	CASSQGLADTHPYEQYF	TGTGCCAGCAGCCAGGGTCTAGCGGATACCCATCCCTACGAGCAGTACTTC
.	TRBV5-6	.	TRBJ2-7	CASSLSALSGEQYF	TGTGCCAGCAGCTTGTCGGCCCTAAGCGGCGAGCAGTACTTC
.	TRBV28	TRBD1	TRBJ1-2	CASSLPQGLPYGYTF	TGTGCCAGCAGTTTACCACAGGGGCTCCCCTATGGCTACACCTTC
.	TRBV9	.	TRBJ2-7	CASSPGHGYEQYF	TGTGCCAGCAGCCCGGGACATGGATACGAGCAGTACTTC
few	TRBV6-4	.	TRBJ2-2	CASSESPDTGELFF	TGTGCCAGCAGTGAATCCCCCGACACCGGGGAGCTGTTTTTT
.	TRBV5-5	TRBD1	TRBJ2-7	CASSIWDSSYEQYF	TGTGCCAGCAGCATCTGGGACAGCTCCTACGAGCAGTACTTC
few	TRBV5-4	TRBD1	TRBJ2-7	CASRPGTGSSYEQYF	TGTGCCAGCAGACCCGGGACAGGAAGCTCCTACGAGCAGTACTTC
.	TRBV29-1	TRBD1	TRBJ1-1	CSVEGPRGGAMNTEAFF	TGCAGCGTTGAAGGTCCCAGGGGGGGGGCCATGAACACTGAAGCTTTCTTT
.	TRBV5-6	TRBD2	TRBJ2-2	CASSSGLAGAWSGELFF	TGTGCCAGCAGCTCCGGGCTAGCGGGAGCGTGGTCCGGGGAGCTGTTTTTT
.	TRBV10-3	.	TRBJ1-2	CAISSQGTRGYTF	TGTGCCATCAGTAGCCAGGGGACGCGTGGCTACACCTTC
.	TRBV18	.	TRBJ2-5	CASSPRGTRQETQYF	TGTGCCAGCTCACCAAGGGGGACCCGACAAGAGACCCAGTACTTC
few	TRBV19	TRBD1	TRBJ2-2	CASTETGSAGELFF	TGTGCCAGTACGGAGACAGGGTCGGCCGGGGAGCTGTTTTTT
.	TRBV7-3	.	TRBJ1-1	CASSLLALNTEAFF	TGTGCCAGCAGCTTACTGGCACTGAACACTGAAGCTTTCTTT
few	TRBV6-6	.	TRBJ2-3	CASSSEGLDTQYF	TGTGCCAGCAGTTCCGAGGGTTTAGATACGCAGTATTTT
large	TRBV27	.	TRBJ1-1	CASMGPGRTEAFF	TGTGCCAGCATGGGTCCGGGGCGGACTGAAGCTTTCTTT
.	TRBV18	.	TRBJ2-1	CASSPERDNEQFF	TGTGCCAGCTCACCAGAGAGAGACAATGAGCAGTTCTTC
.	TRBV11-1	.	TRBJ2-7	CASSEGLSSRDEQYF	TGTGCCAGCAGCGAGGGTCTGTCCTCCCGGGACGAGCAGTACTTC
few	TRBV4-2	TRBD2	TRBJ2-1	CASSQVAGGPNEQFF	TGTGCCAGCAGCCAAGTAGCGGGGGGGCCTAATGAGCAGTTCTTC
.	TRBV11-3	TRBD1	TRBJ1-2	CASTHPGQRANGYTF	TGTGCCAGCACCCACCCGGGACAGCGAGCCAATGGCTACACCTTC
.	TRBV9	TRBD1	TRBJ1-2	CASSARTGGYGYTF	TGTGCCAGCAGCGCACGGACAGGAGGCTATGGCTACACCTTC
.	TRBV6-1	TRBD1	TRBJ2-4	CASSELGGSGKNIQYF	TGTGCCAGCAGTGAATTAGGGGGCTCCGGCAAAAACATTCAGTACTTC
.	TRBV6-4	.	TRBJ2-3	CASSPLQGSTDTQYF	TGTGCCAGCAGCCCCCTTCAGGGAAGCACAGATACGCAGTATTTT
.	TRBV18	TRBD2	TRBJ2-1	CASSPDSGGAKQFF	TGTGCCAGCTCACCGGATAGCGGGGGGGCGAAGCAGTTCTTC
.	TRBV4-1	.	TRBJ2-1	CASGLSGEQFF	TGCGCCAGCGGCCTATCGGGTGAGCAGTTCTTC
.	TRBV6-1	TRBD1	TRBJ1-1	CASSSGQGNTEAFF	TGTGCCAGCAGTTCGGGACAGGGGAACACTGAAGCTTTCTTT
.	TRBV18	TRBD1	TRBJ2-7	CASSLDRATYEQYF	TGTGCCAGCTCACTGGACAGGGCGACCTACGAGCAGTACTTC